This TCR beta chain was sequenced for a study of blood T cell repertoires in COVID-19. Study context: From the United States, Italy and Spain came samples of acute and convalescent COVID-19. From T cells, B-cell-depleted T cells, or PBMCs came the material, which was cDNA or gDNA.

Per the study methods: Reference gene primers were amplified, and this amplification served to estimate nucleated cell counts. Repertoires were generated with immunoSEQ multiplex PCR, while TCRdb's copy carries only in-frame clones and drops some. V, J and clone size were drawn from that table, and D and trimming were deduced from the DNA. The table lists 200,000 to 250,000 clones, 75% to 90% of them singletons. V dropped 7 bases and J dropped 2; count of bases not matched to a gene: 4. The CDR3 contains 13 residues. This TCR came from a woman in her forties with acute or convalescent COVID-19. What was sequenced was peripheral blood. The chain combines TRBV12-3 or TRBV12-4 with TRBJ1-2; the match to TRBD1 covers 7 bases. The CDR3 reads CASTTTGNYGYTF. CDR3 coding DNA: TGTGCCAGCACCACGACAGGGAACTATGGCTACACCTTC.